The subject of this entry is one T cell receptor (beta chain). The data originate from a study of blood T cell repertoires in COVID-19. This CDR3 is built from 14 residues. From germline, CDR1 is SGHRS and CDR2 YFSETQ. The V and J ends lost 0 bases and 7 bases, in that order; junction bases with no gene match: 4. Clones were sequenced by immunoSEQ multiplex PCR, and TCRdb holds only the in-frame ones, with some missing. The top ten clones hold roughly 6.7% of a sample with about 320,000 clones, 80% to 90% of them seen once. Sequencing was carried out using peripheral blood. This chain links TRBV5-1 with TRBJ2-1; 7 positions match TRBD2. The sequence came from a young man who had recovered from COVID-19. The CDR3 here is CASSLVGLINEQFF. The CDR3 nucleotides are TGCGCCAGCAGCTTGGTGGGACTAATAAATGAGCAGTTCTTC. The full variable domain, rest sourced from reference TRBV5-1 and TRBJ2-1, is KAGVTQTPRYLIKTRGQQVTLSCSPISGHRSVSWYQQTPGQGLQFLFEYFSETQRNKGNFPGRFSGRQFSNSRSEMNVSTLELGDSALYLCASSLVGLINEQFFGPGTRLTVL.